This T cell receptor beta chain was obtained from a study of T cells in Graves' hyperthyroidism and ophthalmopathy. Amplified regions were TCR beta CDR3 sequences from RNA transcripts. An initial round of RT-PCR targeting the TCR CDR3 relied on the HTBI primer set. TCRdb analysed the multiplex PCR reads with MiXCR anew, one entry per CDR3 protein. The sample has approximately 400,000 distinct CDR3 sequences, about 15% seen once. This clonotype was observed a few times. An absence of ophthalmopathy progression within 18 months meant stable Graves' hyperthyroidism. The CDR3 extends over 16 amino acids. Germline V gene data show CDR1 as SGHDT and CDR2 as YYEEEE. V lost 2 bases and J lost 0; bases outside the gene matches: 3.

The material sequenced was blood. The source of this sequence is a woman aged 25 to 39 with Graves' hyperthyroidism. The chain recombines TRBV5-6 with TRBJ2-2, with 8 bases fitting TRBD1. The DNA for the CDR3 is TGTGCCAGCAGCTTCGTGGGACAGGCGAACACCGGGGAGCTGTTTTTT. Translating it yields CASSFVGQANTGELFF. The whole variable domain, filled in from reference TRBV5-6 and TRBJ2-2, reads DAGVTQSPTHLIKTRGQQVTLRCSPKSGHDTVSWYQQALGQGPQFIFQYYEEEERQRGNFPDRFSGHQFPNYSSELNVNALLLGDSALYLCASSFVGQANTGELFFGEGSRLTVL.